This T cell receptor (beta chain) is from a study of OX40 agonist ivuxolimab in advanced cancers. This clone was seen a single time. Its cognate antigen is unknown. The CDR3 has 19 amino acids. Assay used: immunoSEQ multiplex PCR; TCRdb lists only in-frame clones, some missing. The profile shows more than 30,000 clones, approximately 78% of them singletons. Autoimmune disease history or systemic immunosuppression led to patients being barred. Baseline, cycle 4 day 1, and cycle 7 day 1 were the blood sampling points. Study-level results: Blood T cells, both CD4+ and CD8+, expanded clonally by week 6 at 0.1 to 3.0 mg/kg.

This sequence joins TRBV21-1 and TRBJ2-1; TRBD2, the table's D call, lacks a check against the DNA. TRBV21-1 counts as a pseudogene. Sequenced here: CD4+ or CD8+ T cells sorted from blood, sampled in a trial of the OX40 agonist ivuxolimab. The TCR was taken from an adult with an advanced solid tumor such as melanoma, head and neck, liver or kidney cancer. CDR3 residues: CASSKDPGTRVIPYNEQFF. The CDR3 bases are TGTGCCAGCAGCAAGGACCCCGGGACTAGAGTGATTCCCTACAATGAGCAGTTCTTC.